These 9 T cell receptor beta chains came from one sample sequenced in a study of cytomegalovirus exposure and HLA in healthy donors. The PCR was carried out with 60 Vbeta primers and 13 Jbeta primers. Here immunoSEQ multiplex PCR was the method, and the copy in TCRdb shows in-frame clones only, minus some. In the table there are about 94,000 clones, over 60% of which are singletons. The sample comprised PBMCs. The receptors come from a man younger than 40 in good health and CMV-seronegative.

This clone was seen a single time. The rearrangement joins TRBV7-9 to TRBJ2-3; weak D call: TRBD1 (6 bases). The CDR3 totals 15 residues. Germline CDR1 SEHNR, CDR2 FQNEAQ (reference sequence). Trimming stripped 2 bases from V and 0 bases from J, with 9 bases between. The CDR3 loop reads CASSLSDRSTDTQYF. CDR3 in DNA: TGTGCCAGCAGCTTATCAGACAGGAGCACAGATACGCAGTATTTT.

The chain recombines TRBV11-3 with TRBJ2-5, with TRBD2 identical over 9 bases. The V and J ends lost 2 bases and 1 base, in that order; junction bases with no gene match: 2. Germline loops: CDR1 SGHNT, CDR2 YENEEA. This CDR3 has 15 residues. As DNA, the CDR3 is TGTGCCAGCAGCTTAAGGGGACTAGCCCAAGAGACCCAGTACTTC. This gives the protein CASSLRGLAQETQYF.

The chain couples TRBV5-1 to TRBJ2-1; 10 nucleotides line up with TRBD2. The CDR3 sequence is 17 residues long. The germline CDR1 and CDR2 sequences are SGHRS and YFSETQ. V shed 4 bases, J shed 0 bases, and the junction held 7 bases outside the gene matches. The CDR3 protein is CASSEQLAGRSYNEQFF. The CDR3 coding sequence is TGCGCCAGCAGCGAGCAACTAGCGGGACGCTCCTACAATGAGCAGTTCTTC.

This chain connects TRBV18 to TRBJ2-3; 13 bases align to TRBD2. From germline, CDR1 is KGHSH and CDR2 LQKENI. The CDR3 sequence is 17 residues long. Losses at the gene ends were 5 bases for V and 2 bases for J; bases not matched to a gene: 7. The CDR3 sequence: CASSTLGLAGDTDTQYF. CDR3 nucleotides: TGTGCCAGCTCAACCCTAGGACTAGCGGGGGACACAGATACGCAGTATTTT.

V usage is TRBV9 and J usage is TRBJ2-2, with unresolved D. The CDR3 is made up of 12 amino acids. V shed 0 bases and J shed 5 bases, with 2 bases lying between them. Per the germline V gene, CDR1 is SGDLS and CDR2 is YYNGEE. The CDR3 coding sequence is TGTGCCAGCAGCGTAGTAACCGGGGAGCTGTTTTTT. This codes for CASSVVTGELFF.

The V gene is TRBV18, the J gene TRBJ2-7, with 13 bases fitting TRBD2. This CDR3 is 20 amino acids long. The ends lost 2 bases at V and 4 bases at J; junction bases unmatched: 17. CDR1 is KGHSH and CDR2 is LQKENI in the germline V gene. The CDR3 DNA follows: TGTGCCAGCTCACCAACCATCGGGACTAGCGGGACCCAACCCCTTTACGAGCAGTACTTC. Translating gives CASSPTIGTSGTQPLYEQYF.

The chain is built from TRBV4-1 and TRBJ2-6, with D possibly matching TRBD2 (6 bases). CDR1 is MGHRA, CDR2 YSYEKL, per germline. There are 17 residues in the CDR3. V was clipped by 4 bases and J by 2 bases, with 15 bases between them. CDR3 sequence reads: CASSPGGAGTGANVLTF. In DNA form, the CDR3 reads TGCGCCAGCAGCCCCGGAGGCGCGGGAACTGGGGCCAACGTCCTGACTTTC.

This clone was counted a single time. The chain couples TRBV28 to TRBJ1-4; 7 bases map to TRBD1. Germline V gene lookup returns CDR1 MDHEN and CDR2 SYDVKM. Unmatched junction bases numbered 9, after V lost 7 bases and J lost 7 bases. This CDR3 comprises 14 residues. The CDR3 reads CASNSSRGSEKLFF. CDR3 DNA sequence: TGTGCCAGCAATTCCAGCAGGGGGTCTGAAAAACTGTTTTTT.

This clone occurred once. The V call is TRBV7-9, the J call TRBJ2-3, with TRBD2 matching 7 bases. J gave up 1 base and V 3 bases, and 1 base lay outside the gene matches. Germline CDR1 is SEHNR and CDR2 is FQNEAQ (reference sequence). The CDR3 consists of 14 residues. The CDR3 region has the DNA TGTGCCAGCAGCTTCCGGGAGGGCACAGATACGCAGTATTTT. This encodes CASSFREGTDTQYF.